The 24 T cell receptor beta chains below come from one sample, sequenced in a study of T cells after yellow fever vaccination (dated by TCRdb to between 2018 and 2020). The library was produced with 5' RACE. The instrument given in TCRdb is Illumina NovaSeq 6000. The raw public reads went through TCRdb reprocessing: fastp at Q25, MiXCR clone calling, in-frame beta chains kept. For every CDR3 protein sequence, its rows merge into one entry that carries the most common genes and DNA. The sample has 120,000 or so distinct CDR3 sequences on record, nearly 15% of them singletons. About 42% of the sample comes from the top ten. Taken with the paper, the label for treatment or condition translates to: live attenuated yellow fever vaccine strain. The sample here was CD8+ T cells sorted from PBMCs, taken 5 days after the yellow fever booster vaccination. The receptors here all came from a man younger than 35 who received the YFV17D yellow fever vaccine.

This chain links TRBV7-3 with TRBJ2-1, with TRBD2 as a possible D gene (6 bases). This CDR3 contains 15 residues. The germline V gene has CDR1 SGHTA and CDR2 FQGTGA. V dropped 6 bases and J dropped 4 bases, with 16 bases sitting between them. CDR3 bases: TGTGCCAGCAGTCCATGGGGCGGGGAATACAATGAGCAGTTCTTC. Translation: CASSPWGGEYNEQFF.

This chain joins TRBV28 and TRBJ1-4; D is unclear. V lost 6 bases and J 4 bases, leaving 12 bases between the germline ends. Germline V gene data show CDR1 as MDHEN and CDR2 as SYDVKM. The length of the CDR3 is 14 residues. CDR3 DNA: TGTGCCAGCAGCACGGGAGCGGGTAATGAAAAACTGTTTTTT. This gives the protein CASSTGAGNEKLFF. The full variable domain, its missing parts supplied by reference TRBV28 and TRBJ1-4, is DVKVTQSSRYLVKRTGEKVFLECVQDMDHENMFWYRQDPGLGLRLIYFSYDVKMKEKGDIPEGYSVSREKKERFSLILESASTNQTSMYLCASSTGAGNEKLFFGSGTQLSVL.

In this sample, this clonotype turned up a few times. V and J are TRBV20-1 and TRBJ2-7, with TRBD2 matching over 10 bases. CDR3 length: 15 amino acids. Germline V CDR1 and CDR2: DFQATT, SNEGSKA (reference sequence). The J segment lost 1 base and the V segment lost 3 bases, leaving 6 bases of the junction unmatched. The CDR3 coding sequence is TGCAGTGCTAGGGCAAGCGGGGGGGATTCCTACGAGCAGTACTTC. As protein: CSARASGGDSYEQYF.

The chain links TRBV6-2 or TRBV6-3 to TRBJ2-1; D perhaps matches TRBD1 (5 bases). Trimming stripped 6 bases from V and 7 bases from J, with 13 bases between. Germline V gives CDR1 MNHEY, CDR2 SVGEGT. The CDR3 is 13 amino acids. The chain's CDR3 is CASRRQGSNEQFF. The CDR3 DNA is TGTGCCAGCAGACGGCAGGGTAGTAATGAGCAGTTCTTC.

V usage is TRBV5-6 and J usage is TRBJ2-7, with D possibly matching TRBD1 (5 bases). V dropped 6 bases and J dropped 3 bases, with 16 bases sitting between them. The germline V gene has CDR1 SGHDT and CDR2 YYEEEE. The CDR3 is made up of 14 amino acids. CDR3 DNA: TGTGCCAGCATCAACCGACAGAATAACTACGAGCAGTACTTC. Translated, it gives CASINRQNNYEQYF.

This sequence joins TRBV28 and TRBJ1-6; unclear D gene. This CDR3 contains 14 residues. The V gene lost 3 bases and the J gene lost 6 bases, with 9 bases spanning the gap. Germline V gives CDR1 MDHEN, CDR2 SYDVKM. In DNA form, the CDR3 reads TGTGCCAGCAGTTTGCGCCAGCTTAATTCACCCCTCCACTTT. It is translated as CASSLRQLNSPLHF.

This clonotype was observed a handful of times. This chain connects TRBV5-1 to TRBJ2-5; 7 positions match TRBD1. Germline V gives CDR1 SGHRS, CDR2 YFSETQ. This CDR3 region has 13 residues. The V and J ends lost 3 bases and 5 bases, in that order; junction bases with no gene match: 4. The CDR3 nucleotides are TGCGCCAGCAGCTCGGGACAGTGGGAGACCCAGTACTTC. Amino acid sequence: CASSSGQWETQYF. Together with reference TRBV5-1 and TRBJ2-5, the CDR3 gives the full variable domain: KAGVTQTPRYLIKTRGQQVTLSCSPISGHRSVSWYQQTPGQGLQFLFEYFSETQRNKGNFPGRFSGRQFSNSRSEMNVSTLELGDSALYLCASSSGQWETQYFGPGTRLLVL.

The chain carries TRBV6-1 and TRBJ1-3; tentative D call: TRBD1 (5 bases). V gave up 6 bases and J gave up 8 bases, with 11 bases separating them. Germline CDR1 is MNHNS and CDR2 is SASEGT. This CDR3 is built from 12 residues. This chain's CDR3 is CASREPGHTIYF. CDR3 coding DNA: TGTGCCAGCAGGGAGCCGGGACACACCATATATTTT.

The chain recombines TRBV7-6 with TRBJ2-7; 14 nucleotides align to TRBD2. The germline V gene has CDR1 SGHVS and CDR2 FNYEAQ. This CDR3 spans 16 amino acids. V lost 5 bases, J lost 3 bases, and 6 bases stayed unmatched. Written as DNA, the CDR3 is TGTGCCAGCAGCATGGGACTAGCGGGGGAGCACTACGAGCAGTACGTC. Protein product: CASSMGLAGEHYEQYV.

The CDR3 sequence: CASSFSDLGGYTF. CDR3 nucleotide sequence: TGTGCCAGCAGCTTTTCGGACCTCGGCGGCTACACCTTC. The gene calls are TRBV5-6 and TRBJ1-2; D not certain. Germline V gene lookup returns CDR1 SGHDT and CDR2 YYEEEE. This CDR3 spans 13 amino acids. V lost 2 bases and J lost 8, with 13 bases in between. The variable domain in full, with the rest retrieved from reference TRBV5-6 and TRBJ1-2, is DAGVTQSPTHLIKTRGQQVTLRCSPKSGHDTVSWYQQALGQGPQFIFQYYEEEERQRGNFPDRFSGHQFPNYSSELNVNALLLGDSALYLCASSFSDLGGYTFGSGTRLTVV.

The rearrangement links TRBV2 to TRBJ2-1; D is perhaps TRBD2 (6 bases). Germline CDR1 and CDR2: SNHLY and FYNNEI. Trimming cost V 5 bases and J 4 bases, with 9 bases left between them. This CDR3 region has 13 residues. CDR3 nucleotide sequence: TGTGCCAGCAGTAAGGCGGGATACAATGAGCAGTTCTTC. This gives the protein CASSKAGYNEQFF.

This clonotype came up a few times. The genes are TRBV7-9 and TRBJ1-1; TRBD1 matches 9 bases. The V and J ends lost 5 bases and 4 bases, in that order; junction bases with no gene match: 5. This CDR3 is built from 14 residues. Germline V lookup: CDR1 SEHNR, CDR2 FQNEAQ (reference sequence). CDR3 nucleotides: TGTGCCAGCAGCCCCGGGACAGGGCTCACTGAAGCTTTCTTT. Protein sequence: CASSPGTGLTEAFF. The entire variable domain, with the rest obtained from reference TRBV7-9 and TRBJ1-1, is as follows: DTGVSQNPRHKITKRGQNVTFRCDPISEHNRLYWYRQTLGQGPEFLTYFQNEAQLEKSRLLSDRFSAERPKGSFSTLEIQRTEQGDSAMYLCASSPGTGLTEAFFGQGTRLTVV.

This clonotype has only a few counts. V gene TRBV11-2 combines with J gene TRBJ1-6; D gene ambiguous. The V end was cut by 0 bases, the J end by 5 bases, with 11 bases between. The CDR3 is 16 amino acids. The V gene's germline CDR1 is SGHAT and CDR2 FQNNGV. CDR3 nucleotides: TGTGCCAGCAGCTTAGAGGGGAGGCAGAATAATTCACCCCTCCACTTT. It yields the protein CASSLEGRQNNSPLHF. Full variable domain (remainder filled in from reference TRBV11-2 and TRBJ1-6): EAGVAQSPRYKIIEKRQSVAFWCNPISGHATLYWYQQILGQGPKLLIQFQNNGVVDDSQLPKDRFSAERLKGVDSTLKIQPAKLEDSAVYLCASSLEGRQNNSPLHFGNGTRLTVT.

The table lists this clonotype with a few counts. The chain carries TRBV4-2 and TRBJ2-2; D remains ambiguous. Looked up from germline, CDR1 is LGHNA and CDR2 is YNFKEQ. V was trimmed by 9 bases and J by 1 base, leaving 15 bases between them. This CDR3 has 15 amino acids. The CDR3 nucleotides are TGTGCCAGTTCCGTGGGTGGTCTGAACACCGGGGAGCTGTTTTTT. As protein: CASSVGGLNTGELFF.

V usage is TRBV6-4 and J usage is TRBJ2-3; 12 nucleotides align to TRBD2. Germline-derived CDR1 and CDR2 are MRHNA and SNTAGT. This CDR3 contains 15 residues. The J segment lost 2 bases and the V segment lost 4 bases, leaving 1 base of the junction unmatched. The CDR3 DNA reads TGTGCCAGCAGTGCTAGCGGGGGGGCCACAGATACGCAGTATTTT. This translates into CASSASGGATDTQYF.

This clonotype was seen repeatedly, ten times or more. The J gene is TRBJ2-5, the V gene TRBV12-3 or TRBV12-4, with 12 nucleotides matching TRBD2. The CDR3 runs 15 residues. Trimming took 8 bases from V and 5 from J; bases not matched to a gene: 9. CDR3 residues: CASRLLAGGRETQYF. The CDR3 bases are TGTGCCAGCCGGCTCCTAGCGGGGGGGAGGGAGACCCAGTACTTC.

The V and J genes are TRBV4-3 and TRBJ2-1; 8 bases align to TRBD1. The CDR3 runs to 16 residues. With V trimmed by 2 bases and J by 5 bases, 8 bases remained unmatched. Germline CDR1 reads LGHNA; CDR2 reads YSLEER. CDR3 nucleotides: TGCGCCAGCAGCCAAAGCCCCTGGGACAGGAACAATGAGCAGTTCTTC. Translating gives CASSQSPWDRNNEQFF.

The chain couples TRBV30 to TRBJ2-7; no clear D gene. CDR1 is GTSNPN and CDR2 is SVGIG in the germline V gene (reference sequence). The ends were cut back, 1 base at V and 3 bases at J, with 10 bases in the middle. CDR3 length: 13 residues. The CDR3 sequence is CAWSGRVGYEQYF. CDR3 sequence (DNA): TGTGCCTGGAGTGGCCGGGTAGGCTACGAGCAGTACTTC.

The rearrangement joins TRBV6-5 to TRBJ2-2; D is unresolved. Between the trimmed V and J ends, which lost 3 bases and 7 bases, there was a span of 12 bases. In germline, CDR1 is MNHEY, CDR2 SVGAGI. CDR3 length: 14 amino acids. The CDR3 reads CASSYSILSGELFF. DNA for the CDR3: TGTGCCAGCAGTTATTCCATTCTGAGCGGGGAGCTGTTTTTT.

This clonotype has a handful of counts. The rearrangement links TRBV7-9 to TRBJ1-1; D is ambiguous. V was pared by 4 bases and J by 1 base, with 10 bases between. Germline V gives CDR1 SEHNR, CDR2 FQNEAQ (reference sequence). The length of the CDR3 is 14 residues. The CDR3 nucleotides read TGTGCCAGCAGCTCGCCCCTTGGGAACACTGAAGCTTTCTTT. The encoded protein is CASSSPLGNTEAFF. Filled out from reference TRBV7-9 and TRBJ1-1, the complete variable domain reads DTGVSQNPRHKITKRGQNVTFRCDPISEHNRLYWYRQTLGQGPEFLTYFQNEAQLEKSRLLSDRFSAERPKGSFSTLEIQRTEQGDSAMYLCASSSPLGNTEAFFGQGTRLTVV.

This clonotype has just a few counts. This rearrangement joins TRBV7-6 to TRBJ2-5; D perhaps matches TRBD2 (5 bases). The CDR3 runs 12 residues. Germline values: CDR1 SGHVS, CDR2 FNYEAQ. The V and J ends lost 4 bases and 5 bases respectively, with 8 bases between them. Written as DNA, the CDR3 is TGTGCCAGCAGCTCAACTAGGGAGACCCAGTACTTC. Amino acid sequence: CASSSTRETQYF.

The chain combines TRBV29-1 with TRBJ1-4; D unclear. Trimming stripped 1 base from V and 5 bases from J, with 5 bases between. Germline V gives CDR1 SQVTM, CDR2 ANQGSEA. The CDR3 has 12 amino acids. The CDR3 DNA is TGCAGCGTTGAAGGCGGAAATGAAAAACTGTTTTTT. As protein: CSVEGGNEKLFF. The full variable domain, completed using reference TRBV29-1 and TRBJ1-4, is SAVISQKPSRDICQRGTSLTIQCQVDSQVTMMFWYRQQPGQSLTLIATANQGSEATYESGFVIDKFPISRPNLTFSTLTVSNMSPEDSSIYLCSVEGGNEKLFFGSGTQLSVL.

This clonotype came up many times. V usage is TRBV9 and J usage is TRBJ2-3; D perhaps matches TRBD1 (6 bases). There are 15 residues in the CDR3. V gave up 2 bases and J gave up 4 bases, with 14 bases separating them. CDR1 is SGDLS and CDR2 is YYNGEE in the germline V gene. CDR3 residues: CASSVGASQADTQYF. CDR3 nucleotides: TGTGCCAGCAGCGTGGGGGCTTCTCAGGCAGATACGCAGTATTTT.

DNA for the CDR3: TGTGCCAGTAGTACAAACAGGGAATACTACGAGCAGTACTTC. Its translation: CASSTNREYYEQYF. The V and J genes are TRBV19 and TRBJ2-7; possible D gene TRBD1, 6 bases. Germline-derived CDR1 and CDR2 are LNHDA and SQIVND (reference sequence). This CDR3 spans 14 amino acids. V was clipped by 4 bases and J by 3 bases, with 13 bases between them. Supplemented by reference TRBV19 and TRBJ2-7, the full variable domain reads DGGITQSPKYLFRKEGQNVTLSCEQNLNHDAMYWYRQDPGQGLRLIYYSQIVNDFQKGDIAEGYSVSREKKESFPLTVTSAQKNPTAFYLCASSTNREYYEQYFGPGTRLTVT.